Following are 17 T cell receptor beta chains from one sample sequenced in a study of T cells in Graves' hyperthyroidism and ophthalmopathy. Template material for amplifying TCR beta CDR3 regions consisted of RNA transcripts. The HTBI primer set served for first-round RT-PCR of the TCR CDR3. TCRdb called the multiplex PCR reads again in MiXCR, with one record for every CDR3 protein. The sample lists 560,000 or so distinct CDR3 sequences; about 20% were seen once. Material: blood. The source is a man aged 35-49 years with Graves' ophthalmopathy.

The sample holds many counts of this clonotype. This chain uses TRBV5-1 with TRBJ2-1; a possible D gene is TRBD2 (6 bases). Germline V lookup: CDR1 SGHRS, CDR2 YFSETQ. The CDR3 extends over 15 amino acids. Trimming left V 4 bases short and J 7 bases short, with 18 bases between. The CDR3 region has the DNA TGCGCCAGCAGCCCCTGGAGGGAGTCTCTGAATGAGCAGTTCTTC. It encodes CASSPWRESLNEQFF.

This clonotype was found a few times. The V gene is TRBV3-1, the J gene TRBJ1-2; D uncertain. Trimming took off 0 bases at V and 7 bases at J, with 12 bases between the two ends. Germline V gene data show CDR1 as LGHDT and CDR2 as YNNKEL (reference sequence). The CDR3 contains 14 residues. DNA for the CDR3: TGTGCCAGCAGCCAAGATCTTATCAGCAGTGGCTACACCTTC. Residues: CASSQDLISSGYTF.

The chain uses TRBV20-1 and TRBJ2-2, with D possibly being TRBD1 or TRBD2 (6 bases each). The ends were cut back, 2 bases at V and 4 bases at J, with 11 bases in the middle. The germline V gene has CDR1 DFQATT and CDR2 SNEGSKA (reference sequence). The CDR3 consists of 14 residues. The CDR3 DNA is TGCAGTGCTAGACCGGAGGGGGGCACCGGGGAGCTGTTTTTT. It translates to CSARPEGGTGELFF.

The genes are TRBV19 and TRBJ1-1; 12 bases map to TRBD1. The junction had 11 bases not matched to a gene; V was cut back by 7 bases and J by 5 bases. CDR3 length equals 16 residues. Germline values: CDR1 LNHDA, CDR2 SQIVND (reference sequence). The CDR3 nucleotides are TGTGCCAGTACCAACCCGGGACAGGGGGCTTTGACTGAAGCTTTCTTT. This codes for CASTNPGQGALTEAFF.

This clonotype was seen a handful of times. The chain couples TRBV18 to TRBJ2-7, with 14 bases aligning to TRBD2. CDR1 KGHSH and CDR2 LQKENI come from the germline V gene. The length of the CDR3 is 15 residues. J lost 5 bases, V lost 4 bases, and 4 bases had no gene match. The CDR3 loop is CASSQGLAGGDEQYF. The CDR3 region has the DNA TGTGCCAGCTCACAAGGACTAGCGGGAGGTGACGAGCAGTACTTC.

The chain employs TRBV19 and TRBJ2-7; D could derive from TRBD1 or TRBD2 (5 bases each). V was trimmed by 5 bases and J by 2 bases, leaving 10 bases between them. The CDR3 is made up of 13 amino acids. Germline CDR1 reads LNHDA; CDR2 reads SQIVND (reference sequence). The CDR3 nucleotides are TGTGCCAGTAGTCGGCAGGGACCCTACGAGCAGTACTTC. Encoded protein: CASSRQGPYEQYF.

This chain uses TRBV12-3 or TRBV12-4 with TRBJ2-6; no clear D. The CDR3 runs to 13 residues. The V end was cut by 2 bases, the J end by 6 bases, with 5 bases between. CDR3 DNA: TGTGCCAGCAGTTTAAACGAGGCCAACGTCCTGACTTTC. This translates into CASSLNEANVLTF.

This clonotype was observed many times. This rearrangement joins TRBV7-2 to TRBJ2-5; D not certain. The germline V gene has CDR1 SGHTA and CDR2 FQGNSA. The CDR3 length is 14 residues. The V gene lost 0 bases and the J gene lost 3 bases, with 8 bases spanning the gap. As DNA, the CDR3 is TGTGCCAGCAGCTTAGCTGCGGTTGAAGAGACCCAGTACTTC. Its protein is CASSLAAVEETQYF. Complete variable domain (other parts from reference TRBV7-2 and TRBJ2-5): GAGVSQSPSNKVTEKGKDVELRCDPISGHTALYWYRQSLGQGLEFLIYFQGNSAPDKSGLPSDRFSAERTGGSVSTLTIQRTQQEDSAVYLCASSLAAVEETQYFGPGTRLLVL.

The rearrangement uses TRBV12-3 or TRBV12-4 and TRBJ2-2; D may match TRBD1 or TRBD2 (6 bases each). V lost 4 bases and J lost 5, with 17 bases in between. The CDR3 contains 16 residues. CDR3 DNA sequence: TGTGCCAGCAGTTCGTGGGGGGCGCAAGGAACCGGGGAGCTGTTTTTT. This translates into CASSSWGAQGTGELFF.

In its sample, this clonotype was seen a few times. This chain links TRBV6-1 with TRBJ2-1, with D perhaps TRBD2 (6 bases). CDR1 is MNHNS, CDR2 SASEGT, per germline. The germline V and J ends were trimmed by 7 bases and 2 bases, with 15 bases remaining between them. There are 15 residues in the CDR3. CDR3 protein: CASIKPGLTYNEQFF. In nucleotides, the CDR3 is TGTGCCAGCATTAAACCGGGACTGACCTACAATGAGCAGTTCTTC.

This chain uses TRBV5-1 with TRBJ1-3; TRBD1 might be the D (5 bases). Trimming removed 1 base from V and 4 bases from J, with 12 bases in between. The germline V gene has CDR1 SGHRS and CDR2 YFSETQ. The CDR3 runs 15 residues. CDR3 coding DNA: TGCGCCAGCAGCTTGTCAGGGAAGAGCGGAAACACCATATATTTT. Its translation is CASSLSGKSGNTIYF. Full variable domain (rest looked up from reference TRBV5-1 and TRBJ1-3): KAGVTQTPRYLIKTRGQQVTLSCSPISGHRSVSWYQQTPGQGLQFLFEYFSETQRNKGNFPGRFSGRQFSNSRSEMNVSTLELGDSALYLCASSLSGKSGNTIYFGEGSWLTVV.

As DNA, the CDR3 is TGTGCCACCAGCAGACTCTTTGCCGGGGTAGCCTTCAATCAGCCCCAGCATTTT. This gives the protein CATSRLFAGVAFNQPQHF. The gene calls are TRBV15 and TRBJ1-5; D is unclear. V was trimmed by 2 bases and J by 3 bases, leaving 20 bases between them. This CDR3 region has 18 residues. Germline values: CDR1 LNHNV, CDR2 YYDKDF (reference sequence).

This clonotype was counted at least ten times. V gene TRBV27 combines with J gene TRBJ1-2, with TRBD1 matching over 9 bases. The trim removed 4 bases at V and 4 bases at J, leaving 7 bases unmatched. Per the germline V gene, CDR1 is MNHEY and CDR2 is SMNVEV (reference sequence). The CDR3 loop spans 15 amino acids. The CDR3 is CASSYAQGAVYGYTF. The CDR3 DNA is TGTGCCAGCAGTTACGCACAGGGGGCGGTCTATGGCTACACCTTC.

The chain recombines TRBV19 with TRBJ1-1; tentative D call: TRBD1 (5 bases). In germline, CDR1 is LNHDA, CDR2 SQIVND (reference sequence). V shed 4 bases and J shed 7 bases, with 16 bases lying between them. This CDR3 has 14 amino acids. CDR3 sequence reads: CASSSPGRTLEAFF. The CDR3 nucleotides are TGTGCCAGTAGTAGCCCGGGACGGACCCTTGAAGCTTTCTTT.

This clonotype was observed a handful of times. The chain is built from TRBV6-5 and TRBJ2-2; the match to TRBD1 covers 8 bases. Germline V gene data show CDR1 as MNHEY and CDR2 as SVGAGI. This CDR3 region has 17 residues. Germline trimming cut 5 bases from V and 6 bases from J; bases unmatched to any gene: 14. This CDR3 is CASSHRRGQGSSGELFF. The DNA for the CDR3 is TGTGCCAGCAGTCACAGGCGCGGACAGGGATCGTCCGGGGAGCTGTTTTTT.

A word on this clonotype: At one end, the junction sequence differs from germline, possibly due to a read error. V usage is TRBV7-2 and J usage is TRBJ1-6; D gene ambiguous. In germline, CDR1 is SGHTA, CDR2 FQGNSA. This CDR3 is built from 15 residues. CDR3 amino acids: CASGLAHTRDSPLHF. The CDR3 nucleotides read TGTGCCAGCGGCTTAGCCCATACGAGGGATTCACCCCTCCACTTT.

The V and J genes are TRBV27 and TRBJ1-2, with no clear D. This CDR3 has 12 residues. V was trimmed by 4 bases and J by 6 bases, leaving 9 bases between them. Germline CDR1 MNHEY, CDR2 SMNVEV (reference sequence). CDR3 sequence reads: CASSWGADGYTF. In DNA form, the CDR3 reads TGTGCCAGCAGTTGGGGTGCGGATGGCTACACCTTC.